These 19 T cell receptor beta chains were all obtained from the same sample, sequenced in a study of cytomegalovirus exposure and HLA in healthy donors. Use of 60 Vbeta and 13 Jbeta primers characterized the PCR. Assay: immunoSEQ multiplex PCR; the TCRdb copy retains only in-frame clones and omits some. This sample has some 200,000 clones, with roughly a tenth found just once. The sample consisted of PBMCs. These receptors were obtained from a woman in her 30s in good health and CMV-seropositive.

V usage is TRBV5-1 and J usage is TRBJ1-3; D not resolved. Per germline, CDR1 SGHRS and CDR2 YFSETQ. CDR3 size: 13 residues. V lost 4 bases and J lost 4, with 9 bases in between. CDR3 DNA: TGCGCCAGCAGCGTCTTTGCGGGAAACACCATATATTTT. Protein product: CASSVFAGNTIYF.

The rearrangement links TRBV9 to TRBJ2-1; D gene uncertain. In germline, CDR1 is SGDLS, CDR2 YYNGEE. Trimming removed 2 bases at V and 7 bases at J, with 7 bases between. The CDR3 contains 12 residues. The CDR3 DNA reads TGTGCCAGCAGCGTGACTGAGAATGAGCAGTTCTTC. Translated: CASSVTENEQFF.

This clone was counted a few times. The rearrangement joins TRBV5-1 to TRBJ2-6; the D gene is possibly TRBD1 (6 bases). The CDR3 contains 18 residues. The germline V gene encodes CDR1 SGHRS and CDR2 YFSETQ. Trimming removed 0 bases at V and 0 bases at J, with 13 bases between. The CDR3 DNA reads TGCGCCAGCAGCTTGGGGACAGACCTTAGCTCTGGGGCCAACGTCCTGACTTTC. Its protein is CASSLGTDLSSGANVLTF.

J is TRBJ2-5 and V is TRBV10-1; D might be TRBD1 (6 bases). CDR1 and CDR2 from the germline V gene are WNHNN and SYGVQD (reference sequence). The V end lost 8 bases, the J end lost 2 bases, and 9 bases lay between the germline ends. The CDR3 consists of 12 residues. The CDR3 coding sequence is TGCGCCAGCGAGGGGGTACAAGAGACCCAGTACTTC. Encoded protein: CASEGVQETQYF.

The V and J genes are TRBV19 and TRBJ2-1, with 11 bases aligning to TRBD2. Germline CDR1 and CDR2: LNHDA and SQIVND (reference sequence). The CDR3 spans 16 residues. J gave up 7 bases and V 3 bases, and 8 bases lay outside the gene matches. The CDR3 nucleotides read TGTGCCAGTAGTATCTACCCTAGCGGGAGGTCTAATGAGCAGTTCTTC. This gives the protein CASSIYPSGRSNEQFF.

The chain uses TRBV5-4 and TRBJ2-7, with TRBD2 matching over 15 bases. This CDR3 contains 17 residues. The ends lost 3 bases at V and 7 bases at J; junction bases unmatched: 11. Germline lookup yields CDR1 SGHNT and CDR2 YYREEE (reference sequence). This chain's CDR3 is CASSSSPGLAGGQEQYF. For the CDR3, the DNA is TGTGCCAGCAGCTCCAGCCCGGGACTAGCGGGAGGTCAGGAGCAGTACTTC.

V is TRBV5-1 and J is TRBJ2-1, with D maybe TRBD2 (5 bases). The CDR3 totals 13 residues. The ends were cut back, 2 bases at V and 3 bases at J, with 6 bases in the middle. CDR1 SGHRS and CDR2 YFSETQ come from the germline V gene. CDR3 coding DNA: TGCGCCAGCAGCTTCGAGGGCTACAATGAGCAGTTCTTC. This gives the protein CASSFEGYNEQFF.

V and J are TRBV4-2 and TRBJ1-5; D ambiguous. The ends were cut back, 2 bases at V and 4 bases at J, with 15 bases in the middle. CDR1 is LGHNA, CDR2 YNFKEQ, per germline. This CDR3 region has 16 residues. CDR3 region: CASSQKIGRGNQPQHF. As DNA, the CDR3 is TGTGCCAGCAGCCAAAAAATAGGGAGAGGTAATCAGCCCCAGCATTTT.

The rearrangement uses TRBV5-6 and TRBJ1-6; D perhaps matches TRBD1 (6 bases). Germline assignment: CDR1 SGHDT and CDR2 YYEEEE. V was cut by 0 bases and J by 6 bases, with 7 bases left in between. CDR3 size: 14 residues. Here the CDR3 reads CASSLDRANSPLHF. The CDR3 DNA sequence: TGTGCCAGCAGCTTGGACAGGGCTAATTCACCCCTCCACTTT.

V gene TRBV5-1 combines with J gene TRBJ2-3; D is perhaps TRBD1 (6 bases). Germline V CDR1 and CDR2: SGHRS, YFSETQ. The V gene lost 3 bases and the J gene lost 2 bases, with 16 bases spanning the gap. CDR3 size: 16 residues. In DNA form, the CDR3 reads TGCGCCAGCAGCTCCGTTGGTGGGACAACCACAGATACGCAGTATTTT. Translated: CASSSVGGTTTDTQYF.

The table lists this clone with a few counts. This chain's CDR3 is CASSLVVGTATGELFF. CDR3 bases: TGCGCCAGCAGCTTGGTAGTGGGGACAGCCACGGGGGAGCTGTTTTTT. This chain joins TRBV5-1 and TRBJ2-2, with 7 bases identical to TRBD1. Germline V gene sequence: CDR1 SGHRS, CDR2 YFSETQ. Trimming removed 0 bases from V and 8 bases from J; junction bases left unmatched: 10. This CDR3 contains 16 residues.

CDR3 nucleotide sequence: TGCGCCAGCAGCCACCCAAGAGGGGACAGGAGGGACGAGCAGTACTTC. It codes for CASSHPRGDRRDEQYF. V gene TRBV4-1 combines with J gene TRBJ2-7, with 8 positions matching TRBD1. The ends lost 3 bases at V and 5 bases at J; junction bases unmatched: 12. The germline V gene encodes CDR1 MGHRA and CDR2 YSYEKL. CDR3 length: 16 residues.

The chain recombines TRBV4-2 with TRBJ2-2, with 8 nucleotides matching TRBD2. Germline V gives CDR1 LGHNA, CDR2 YNFKEQ. V lost 0 bases, J lost 4 bases, and 10 bases stayed unmatched. There are 18 residues in the CDR3. The CDR3 DNA is TGTGCCAGCAGCCAAGACACCGACGGGAGGGCGATCACCGGGGAGCTGTTTTTT. It encodes CASSQDTDGRAITGELFF.

This clone was observed a few times. The V call is TRBV6-6, the J call TRBJ1-1; tentatively, D is TRBD1 (6 bases). The CDR3 runs 14 residues. V lost 7 bases and J 1 base, leaving 13 bases between the germline ends. Germline V gene lookup returns CDR1 MNHNY and CDR2 SVGAGI (reference sequence). In DNA form, the CDR3 reads TGTGCCAGCAATGAACCGGGACAGAACACTGAAGCTTTCTTT. Translated, it gives CASNEPGQNTEAFF.

This clone occurred a few times. The V gene is TRBV5-1, the J gene TRBJ2-1; TRBD2 matches 11 bases. CDR1 SGHRS and CDR2 YFSETQ come from the germline V gene. The CDR3 extends over 16 amino acids. The V and J ends lost 0 bases and 7 bases, in that order; junction bases with no gene match: 6. CDR3 region: CASSLGWGLAVNEQFF. CDR3 bases: TGCGCCAGCAGCTTGGGGTGGGGACTAGCGGTGAATGAGCAGTTCTTC.

This clone was observed a few times. The chain links TRBV6-1 to TRBJ1-1, with 9 bases that match TRBD1. The germline CDR1 and CDR2 sequences are MNHNS and SASEGT. There are 15 residues in the CDR3. V gave up 8 bases and J gave up 5 bases; unmatched junction bases: 12. The CDR3 DNA sequence: TGTGCCAGCCGGTTGGTTGACAGGGGGGTTACTGAAGCTTTCTTT. Amino acids: CASRLVDRGVTEAFF.

This sequence joins TRBV30 and TRBJ1-5; a possible D gene is TRBD1 (6 bases). Germline CDR1 is GTSNPN and CDR2 is SVGIG (reference sequence). This CDR3 region has 14 residues. Trimming removed 0 bases from V and 9 bases from J, with 15 bases in between. CDR3 amino acids: CAWSVATGRSPQHF. CDR3 in DNA: TGTGCCTGGAGTGTCGCGACAGGACGGTCGCCCCAGCATTTT.

This clone was seen a few times. V is TRBV2 and J is TRBJ2-1; 9 positions match TRBD2. The CDR3 runs 18 residues. Germline values: CDR1 SNHLY, CDR2 FYNNEI. The V gene end was trimmed by 1 base and the J gene end by 4 bases; junction bases not matched to a gene: 11. CDR3: CASSEGASGTKYYNEQFF. The CDR3 DNA reads as TGTGCCAGCAGTGAAGGGGCTAGCGGGACGAAGTATTACAATGAGCAGTTCTTC.

This clone occurred a few times. The chain is built from TRBV2 and TRBJ1-1; 7 bases line up with TRBD1. V lost 9 bases to trimming and J lost 7 bases; unmatched junction nucleotides: 11. Germline values: CDR1 SNHLY, CDR2 FYNNEI. This CDR3 contains 13 residues. The CDR3 reads CASMVQGRGEAFF. The DNA of the CDR3 is TGTGCCAGTATGGTACAGGGGCGGGGTGAAGCTTTCTTT.